This section outlines one TCR beta chain sequence together with its context. Its antigen has not been determined. Base qualities were left out, and no much larger clone turns up one base away. This sample is drawn from a study of blood T cell repertoires in COVID-19 (dated by TCRdb to the early 2020s). In the study overall: Samples from collaborators originated in the United States, Italy and Spain and spanned both the acute and convalescent phases of COVID-19. The prospective study material was composed of cDNA or gDNA derived from T cells, B-cell-depleted T cells, or PBMCs. Subjects who had been exposed to COVID-19, were actively infected with it, or had recovered from it provided the deeply sampled blood TCRbeta repertoires that made up the dataset. A freely available public database, intended as a resource for researchers studying the immune response to SARS-CoV-2, is where the repertoires were released. The samples were drawn from two sources: the first 160 participants of the ongoing ImmuneRACE study, and 1,000 to 1,500 subjects contributed by 6 global collaborators. The sample metadata nearly always contained a de-identified subject ID, COVID-19 status, age in years and sex. Where available, HLA class I and class II types were taken from metadata supplied by the sample provider and were not determined by assay-based typing.

What the work shows at the level of the full study, not this receptor alone: The quantity of clinical and demographic metadata differed by source and by participant and was supplied without curation.

The immunoSEQ Assay, a bias-controlled multiplex PCR, was used to amplify TCRbeta CDR3 regions from genomic DNA. Regarding the original processing steps: Within the assay, amplification of reference gene primers was used to estimate how many nucleated cells each sample contained. To quantify the absolute abundance of each unique TCRbeta CDR3 rearrangement, sequence reads were collapsed and filtered. For each sample, productive Simpson clonality was calculated as the square root of Simpson's diversity index over productive rearrangements. What TCRdb holds here is the immuneACCESS table cut down to in-frame rearrangements. Part of the clones is not present; checked against another copy, under half of the missing clones reflect an unresolved V gene, and the others are unexplained. That table gives V, J and clone size, and the DNA gave D and trimming. For this sample there are 150,000 or so clones; about 70% appear just once. The top ten clonotypes cover 1.5% to 2% of the sample.

Reading the germline V gene gives CDR1 MDHEN and CDR2 SYDVKM. V gives up 7 bases and J gives up 4 bases, and the segment between their germline ends measures 7 bases. The CDR3 spans 11 residues, from the cysteine through the phenylalanine. The sequence is cut down to CDR3 DNA, 33 bases in frame from base 1. Each collaborating institution followed its own protocols to collect whole blood in K2EDTA tubes. Collaborator samples were shipped for TCRbeta analysis as frozen whole blood, isolated PBMCs, or DNA extracted from either sample type. The clonotype was recovered from a woman in her 70s with acute or convalescent COVID-19. Material for sequencing was peripheral blood. This receptor chain uses TRBV28 and TRBJ2-5, with no confidently assigned D gene. The nucleotide sequence reads as follows: TGTGCCAGCACCCGCGGAGAGACCCAGTACTTC. This is translated as CASTRGETQYF.